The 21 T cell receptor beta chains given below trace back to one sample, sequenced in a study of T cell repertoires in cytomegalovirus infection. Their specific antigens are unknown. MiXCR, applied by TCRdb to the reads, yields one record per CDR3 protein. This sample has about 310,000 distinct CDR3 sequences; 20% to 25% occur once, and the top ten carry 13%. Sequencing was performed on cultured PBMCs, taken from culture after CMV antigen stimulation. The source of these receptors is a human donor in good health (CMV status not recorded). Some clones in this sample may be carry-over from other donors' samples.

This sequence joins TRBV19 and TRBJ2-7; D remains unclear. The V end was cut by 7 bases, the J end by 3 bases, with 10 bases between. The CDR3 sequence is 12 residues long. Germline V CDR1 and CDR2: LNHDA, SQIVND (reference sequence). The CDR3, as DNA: TGTGCCAGTATGAAGCGCTACTACGAGCAGTACGTC. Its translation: CASMKRYYEQYV.

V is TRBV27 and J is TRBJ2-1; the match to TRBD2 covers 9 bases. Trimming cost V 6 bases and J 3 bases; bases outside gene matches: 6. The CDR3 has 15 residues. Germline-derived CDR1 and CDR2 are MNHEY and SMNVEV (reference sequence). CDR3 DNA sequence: TGTGCCAGCAGACGTAGCGGGAGTAACTACAATGAGCAGTTCTTC. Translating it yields CASRRSGSNYNEQFF.

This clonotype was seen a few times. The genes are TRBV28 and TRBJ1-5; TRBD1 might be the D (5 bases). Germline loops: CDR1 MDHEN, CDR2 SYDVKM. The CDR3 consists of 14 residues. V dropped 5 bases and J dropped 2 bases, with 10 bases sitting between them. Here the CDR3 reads CASSAGTGNQPQHF. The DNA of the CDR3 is TGTGCCAGCAGTGCAGGGACGGGCAATCAGCCCCAGCATTTT.

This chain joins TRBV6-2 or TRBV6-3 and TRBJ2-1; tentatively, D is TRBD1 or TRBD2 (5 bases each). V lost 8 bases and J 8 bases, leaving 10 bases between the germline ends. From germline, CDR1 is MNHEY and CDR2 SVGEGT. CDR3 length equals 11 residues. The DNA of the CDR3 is TGTGCCAGCGGGCAGGGAGATGAGCAGTTCTTC. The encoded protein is CASGQGDEQFF.

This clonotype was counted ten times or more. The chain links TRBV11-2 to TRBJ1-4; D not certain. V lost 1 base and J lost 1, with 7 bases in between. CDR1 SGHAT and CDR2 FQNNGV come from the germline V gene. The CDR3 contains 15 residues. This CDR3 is CASSLVGLTNEKLFF. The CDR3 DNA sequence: TGTGCCAGCAGCTTAGTAGGCCTAACTAATGAAAAACTGTTTTTT.

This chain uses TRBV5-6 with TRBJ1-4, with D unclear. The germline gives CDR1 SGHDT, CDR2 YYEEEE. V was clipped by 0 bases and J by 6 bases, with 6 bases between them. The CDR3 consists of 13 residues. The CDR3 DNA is TGTGCCAGCAGCTTGGGACGCTATGAAAAACTGTTTTTT. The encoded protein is CASSLGRYEKLFF.

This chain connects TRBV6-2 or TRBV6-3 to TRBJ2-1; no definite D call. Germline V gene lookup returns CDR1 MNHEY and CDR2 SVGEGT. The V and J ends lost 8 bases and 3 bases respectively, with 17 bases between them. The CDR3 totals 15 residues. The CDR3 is CASYLRRVRYNEQFF. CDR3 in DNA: TGTGCCAGCTACCTAAGGCGCGTGCGCTACAATGAGCAGTTCTTC.

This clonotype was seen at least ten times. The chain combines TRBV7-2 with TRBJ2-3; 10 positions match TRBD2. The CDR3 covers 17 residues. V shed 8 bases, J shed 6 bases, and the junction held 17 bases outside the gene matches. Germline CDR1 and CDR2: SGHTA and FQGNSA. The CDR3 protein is CASGVSVLAGVEDTQYF. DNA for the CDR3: TGTGCCAGCGGCGTGTCTGTGCTAGCGGGAGTGGAGGATACGCAGTATTTT.

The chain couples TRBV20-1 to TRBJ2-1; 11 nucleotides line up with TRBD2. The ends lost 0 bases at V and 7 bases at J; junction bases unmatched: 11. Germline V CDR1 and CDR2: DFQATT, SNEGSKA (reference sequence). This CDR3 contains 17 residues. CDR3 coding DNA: TGCAGTGCTAGAGATCCAACTAGCGGGAGCCTGGGAAATGAGCAGTTCTTC. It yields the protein CSARDPTSGSLGNEQFF.

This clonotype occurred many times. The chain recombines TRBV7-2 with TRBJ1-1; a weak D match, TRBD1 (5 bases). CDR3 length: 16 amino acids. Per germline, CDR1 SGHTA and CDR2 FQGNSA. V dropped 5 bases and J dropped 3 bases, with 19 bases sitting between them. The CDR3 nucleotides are TGTGCCAGCAGCCCGGCGGGCAGGGTGGCTCACACTGAAGCTTTCTTT. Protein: CASSPAGRVAHTEAFF.

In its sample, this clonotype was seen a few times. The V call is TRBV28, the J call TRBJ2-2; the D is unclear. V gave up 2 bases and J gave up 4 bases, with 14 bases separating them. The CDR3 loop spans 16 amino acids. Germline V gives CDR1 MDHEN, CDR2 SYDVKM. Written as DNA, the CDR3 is TGTGCCAGCAGTTTACCCAGAAGTCTAGGCACCGGGGAGCTGTTTTTT. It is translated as CASSLPRSLGTGELFF.

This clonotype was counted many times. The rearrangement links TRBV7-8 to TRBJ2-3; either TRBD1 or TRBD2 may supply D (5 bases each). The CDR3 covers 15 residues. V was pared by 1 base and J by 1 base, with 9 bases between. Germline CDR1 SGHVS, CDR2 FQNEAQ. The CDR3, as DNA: TGTGCCAGCAGCTTAGGAGGGGCGGGCACAGATACGCAGTATTTT. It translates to CASSLGGAGTDTQYF.

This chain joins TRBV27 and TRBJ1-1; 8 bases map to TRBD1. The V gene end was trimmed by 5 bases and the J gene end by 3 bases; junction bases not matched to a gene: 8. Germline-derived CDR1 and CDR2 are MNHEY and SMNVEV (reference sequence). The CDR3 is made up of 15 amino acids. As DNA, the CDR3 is TGTGCCAGCAGTGACACGGACAGGGCTCACACTGAAGCTTTCTTT. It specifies CASSDTDRAHTEAFF.

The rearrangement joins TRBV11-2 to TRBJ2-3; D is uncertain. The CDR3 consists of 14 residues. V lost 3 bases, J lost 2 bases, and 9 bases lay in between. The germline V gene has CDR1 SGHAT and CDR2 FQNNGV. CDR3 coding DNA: TGTGCCAGCAGCTTGCGCGCCCACACAGATACGCAGTATTTT. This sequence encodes CASSLRAHTDTQYF.

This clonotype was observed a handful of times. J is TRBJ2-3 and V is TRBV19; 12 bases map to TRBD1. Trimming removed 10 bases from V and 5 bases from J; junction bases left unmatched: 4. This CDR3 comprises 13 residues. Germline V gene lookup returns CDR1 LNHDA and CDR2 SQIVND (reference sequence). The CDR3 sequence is CATGTGGVDTQYF. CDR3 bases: TGTGCCACCGGGACAGGGGGCGTAGATACGCAGTATTTT.

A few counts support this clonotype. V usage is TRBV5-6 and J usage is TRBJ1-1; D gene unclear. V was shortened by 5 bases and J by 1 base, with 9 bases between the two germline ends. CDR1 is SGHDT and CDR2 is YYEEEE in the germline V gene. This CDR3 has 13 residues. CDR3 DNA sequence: TGTGCCAGCAGTCGAGCAGCGAACACTGAAGCTTTCTTT. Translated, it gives CASSRAANTEAFF.

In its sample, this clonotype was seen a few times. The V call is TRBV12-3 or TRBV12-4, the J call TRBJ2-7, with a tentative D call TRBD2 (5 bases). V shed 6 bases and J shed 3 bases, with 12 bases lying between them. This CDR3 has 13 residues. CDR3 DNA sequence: TGTGCCAGCAGACTAGGAAGGAGCTACGAGCAGTACGTC. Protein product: CASRLGRSYEQYV.

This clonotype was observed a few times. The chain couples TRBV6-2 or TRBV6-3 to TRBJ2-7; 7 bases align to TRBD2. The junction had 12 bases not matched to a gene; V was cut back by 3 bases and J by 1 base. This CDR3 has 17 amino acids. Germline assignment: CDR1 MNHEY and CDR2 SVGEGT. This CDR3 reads CASSYQGGETRSYEQYF. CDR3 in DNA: TGTGCCAGCAGTTATCAGGGAGGGGAGACGAGATCCTACGAGCAGTACTTC.

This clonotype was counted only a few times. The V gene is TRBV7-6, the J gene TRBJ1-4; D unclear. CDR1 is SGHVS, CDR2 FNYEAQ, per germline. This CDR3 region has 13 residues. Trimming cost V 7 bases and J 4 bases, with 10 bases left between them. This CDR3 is CASIRKDNEKLFF. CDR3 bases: TGTGCCAGCATCCGGAAGGATAATGAAAAACTGTTTTTT.

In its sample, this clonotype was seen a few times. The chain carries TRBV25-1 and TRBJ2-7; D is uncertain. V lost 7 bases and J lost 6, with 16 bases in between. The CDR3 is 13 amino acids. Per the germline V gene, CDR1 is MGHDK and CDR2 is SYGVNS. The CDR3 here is CASTRDWATEQYF. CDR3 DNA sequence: TGTGCCAGCACCCGTGACTGGGCGACCGAGCAGTACTTC.

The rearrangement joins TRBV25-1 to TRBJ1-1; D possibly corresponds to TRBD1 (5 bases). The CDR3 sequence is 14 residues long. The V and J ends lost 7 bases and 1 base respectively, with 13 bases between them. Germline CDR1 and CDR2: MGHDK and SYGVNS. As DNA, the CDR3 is TGTGCCAGCATACTAGGGGAAGGGAACACTGAAGCTTTCTTT. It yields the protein CASILGEGNTEAFF.